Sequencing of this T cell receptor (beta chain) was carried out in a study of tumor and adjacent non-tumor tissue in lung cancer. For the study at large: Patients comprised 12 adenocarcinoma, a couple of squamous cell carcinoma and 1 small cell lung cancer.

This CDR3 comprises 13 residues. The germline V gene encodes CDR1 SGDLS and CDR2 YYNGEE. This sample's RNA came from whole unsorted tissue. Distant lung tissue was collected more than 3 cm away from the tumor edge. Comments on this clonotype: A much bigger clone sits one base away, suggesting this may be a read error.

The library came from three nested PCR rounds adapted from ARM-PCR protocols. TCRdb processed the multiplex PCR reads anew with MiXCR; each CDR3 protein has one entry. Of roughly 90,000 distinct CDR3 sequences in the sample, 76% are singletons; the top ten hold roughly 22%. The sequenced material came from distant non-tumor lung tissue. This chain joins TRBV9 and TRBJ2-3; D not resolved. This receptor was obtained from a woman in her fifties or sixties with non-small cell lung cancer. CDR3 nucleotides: TGTGCCAGCAGCGACGGTATCGCCGATATGCAGTATTTT. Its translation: CASSDGIADMQYF.